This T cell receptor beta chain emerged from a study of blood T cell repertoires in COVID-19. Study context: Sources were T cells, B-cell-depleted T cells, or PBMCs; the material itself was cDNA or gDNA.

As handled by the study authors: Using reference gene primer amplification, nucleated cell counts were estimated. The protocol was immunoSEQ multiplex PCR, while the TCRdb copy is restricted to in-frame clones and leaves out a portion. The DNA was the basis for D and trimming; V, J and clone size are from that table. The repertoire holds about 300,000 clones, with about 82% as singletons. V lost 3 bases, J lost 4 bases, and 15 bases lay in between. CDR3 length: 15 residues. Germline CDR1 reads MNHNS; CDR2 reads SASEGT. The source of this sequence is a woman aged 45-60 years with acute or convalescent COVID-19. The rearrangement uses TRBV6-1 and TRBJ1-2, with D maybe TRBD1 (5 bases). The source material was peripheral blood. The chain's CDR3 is CASSEGGTDVYGYTF. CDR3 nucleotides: TGTGCCAGCAGTGAGGGGGGGACCGACGTCTATGGCTACACCTTC.